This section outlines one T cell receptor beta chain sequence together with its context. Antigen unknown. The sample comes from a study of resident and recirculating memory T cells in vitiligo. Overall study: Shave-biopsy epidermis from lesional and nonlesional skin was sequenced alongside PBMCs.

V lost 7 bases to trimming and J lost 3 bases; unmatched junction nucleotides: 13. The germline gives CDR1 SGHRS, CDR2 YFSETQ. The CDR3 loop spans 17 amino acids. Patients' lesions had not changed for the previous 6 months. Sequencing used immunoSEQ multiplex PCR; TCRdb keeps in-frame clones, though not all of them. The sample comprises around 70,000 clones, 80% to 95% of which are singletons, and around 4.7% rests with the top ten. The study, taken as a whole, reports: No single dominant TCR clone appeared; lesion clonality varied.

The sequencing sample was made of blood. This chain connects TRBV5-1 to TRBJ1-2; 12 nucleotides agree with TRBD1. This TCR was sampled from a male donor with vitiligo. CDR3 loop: CASFPGTGGAKHYGYTF. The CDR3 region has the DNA TGCGCCAGCTTTCCCGGGACAGGGGGCGCAAAGCACTATGGCTACACCTTC.